This T cell receptor beta chain was recovered during a study of beta chain features in type 1 diabetes. Every bit of the isolated RNA underwent reverse transcription, so sequencing read expressed TCRB transcripts. It was found that naive, central memory and regulatory T cell samples averaged around 3.5 million reads. Measured with immunoSEQ multiplex PCR; TCRdb has only the in-frame clones, and not every one. The sample lists roughly 250,000 clones, around 10% seen once, with approximately 0.03% in the top ten. This clone occurred a few times. The antigen remains undetermined. Overall study results and limits: Researchers report that Type 1 diabetes patients had moderately but significantly shorter TCRB CDR3s across all four CD4+ subsets. Patients showed naive, central memory and Treg TCRB repertoires that appeared more similar than those of healthy donors.

One heparinised blood draw averaging about 110 mL was given by each donor. V gave up 3 bases and J gave up 4 bases; unmatched junction bases: 9. CDR1 MGHRA and CDR2 YSYEKL come from the germline V gene. The CDR3 consists of 15 residues. This TCR came from a woman between 18 and 30 years old in good health. Sequences were obtained from naive CD4+ T cells from blood. The chain has TRBV4-1 and TRBJ2-7; 7 bases are shared with TRBD2. CDR3 sequence: CASSHSGRGRYEQYF. DNA of the CDR3: TGCGCCAGCAGCCATTCGGGGCGGGGGAGGTACGAGCAGTACTTC.